This record concerns one T cell receptor (beta chain) sequence. Its matching antigen is unknown. Germline CDR1 is DFQATT and CDR2 is SNEGSKA (reference sequence). There are 13 residues in the CDR3. V shed 1 base and J shed 5 bases, with 11 bases lying between them. TCRdb itself ran the reads through MiXCR, one entry per CDR3 protein. Of about half a million distinct CDR3 sequences in the sample, roughly 34% were seen once. The data originate from a study of T cell repertoires in cytomegalovirus infection. Sequences were derived from cultured PBMCs, sampled from culture after CMV antigen stimulation. This receptor was identified in a human donor in good health (CMV status not recorded). Some clones in this sample may be carry-over from other donors' samples. The gene calls are TRBV20-1 and TRBJ2-5; no clear D gene. The CDR3 DNA follows: TGCAGTGCTAGAGTGCTTGTCGAGGAGACCCAGTACTTC. Protein product: CSARVLVEETQYF.